This is a list of T cell receptor beta chains from one sample in a study of shared clonotypes between healthy human individuals. Generated by immunoSEQ multiplex PCR, the TCRdb table keeps only in-frame clones and is missing some. The top ten hold around 0.4% of the sample, which has a few million clones, more than 80% seen once. Sequencing input: naive CD4+ T cells from PBMCs. These TCRs come from a man aged 18 to 30 in good health. Some clones in this sample may be carry-over from other donors' samples. CDR3s include the opening cysteine and the closing phenylalanine or tryptophan. D genes are given only for firm matches. For some rows the clone size is stated as once, few or many, or as a class when expanded; others skip it.

j_call	cdr3_length	v_call	d_call	clone_size	cdr3_aa	cdr3_nt
TRBJ1-1	14	TRBV21-1	.	once	CASSNAGMNTEAFF	TGTGCCAGCAGCAATGCAGGGATGAACACTGAAGCTTTCTTT
TRBJ1-4	14	TRBV7-6	.	.	CASSPGSGFGKLFF	TGTGCCAGCAGCCCAGGAAGTGGGTTCGGAAAACTGTTTTTT
TRBJ2-1	17	TRBV5-1	.	.	CASSLGTLGHSYNEQFF	TGCGCCAGCAGCTTGGGAACCCTGGGGCACTCCTACAATGAGCAGTTCTTC
TRBJ2-7	14	TRBV6-6	TRBD2	.	CASSYNSGRDEQYF	TGTGCCAGCAGTTACAATAGCGGGAGAGACGAGCAGTACTTC
TRBJ1-3	10	TRBV28	.	once	CASNGNTIYF	TGTGCCAGCAATGGAAACACCATATATTTT
TRBJ2-3	17	TRBV28	TRBD2	.	CATTSQWGLAGSDTQYF	TGTGCCACCACTTCCCAGTGGGGACTAGCGGGATCCGATACGCAGTATTTT
TRBJ2-7	14	TRBV5-1	TRBD1	.	CASTMGDRTYEQYF	TGCGCCAGCACCATGGGGGACAGGACCTACGAGCAGTACTTC
TRBJ2-7	14	TRBV29-1	TRBD1	.	CSVEFLGQGNEQYF	TGCAGCGTTGAATTTTTGGGACAGGGGAACGAGCAGTACTTC
TRBJ2-2	14	TRBV9	.	.	CASNSGTNTGELFF	TGTGCCAGCAATTCCGGGACGAACACCGGGGAGCTGTTTTTT
TRBJ2-6	20	TRBV28	TRBD2	.	CASSSANSGRDNSGANVLTF	TGTGCCAGCAGTTCAGCAAATAGCGGGAGGGACAACTCTGGGGCCAACGTCCTGACTTTC
TRBJ2-2	11	TRBV2	.	.	CASSEEVELFF	TGTGCCAGCAGTGAGGAGGTGGAGCTGTTTTTT
TRBJ2-1	16	TRBV4-1	.	.	CASSQETRASYNEQFF	TGCGCCAGCAGCCAAGAGACCCGGGCCTCCTACAATGAGCAGTTCTTC
TRBJ2-1	11	TRBV29-1	.	.	CSFGVGNEQFF	TGCAGCTTTGGCGTGGGCAATGAGCAGTTCTTC
TRBJ2-7	15	TRBV7-9	TRBD2	.	CASSTRTSGTEEQYF	TGTGCCAGCAGCACAAGGACTAGCGGGACGGAGGAGCAGTACTTC
TRBJ2-4	14	TRBV28	.	.	CASSLPPSGADFTF	TGTGCCAGCAGTTTACCCCCGTCAGGGGCCGATTTCACCTTC
TRBJ2-2	15	TRBV27	.	.	CASSLVSIGTGELFF	TGTGCCAGCAGTTTAGTTAGTATAGGCACCGGGGAGCTGTTTTTT
TRBJ1-1	16	TRBV18	.	once	CASSPSDRLMNTEAFF	TGTGCCAGCTCACCCTCCGACAGGCTAATGAACACTGAAGCTTTCTTT
TRBJ1-6	16	TRBV30	TRBD1	.	CAWKFRGGQGNSPLHF	TGTGCCTGGAAGTTTCGTGGGGGACAGGGAAATTCACCCCTCCACTTT
TRBJ1-2	13	TRBV7-2	.	once	CASSFRDNYGYTF	TGTGCCAGCAGCTTTCGAGACAACTATGGCTACACCTTC
TRBJ1-3	15	TRBV2	TRBD1	.	CASTRDRQSGNTIYF	TGTGCCAGCACCCGGGACAGGCAATCTGGAAACACCATATATTTT
TRBJ1-1	14	TRBV15	.	.	CATSRRPYDTEAFF	TGTGCCACCAGCAGACGGCCCTACGACACTGAAGCCTTCTTT
TRBJ2-7	13	TRBV7-9	.	.	CASSWPGTYEQYF	TGTGCCAGCAGCTGGCCCGGAACCTACGAGCAGTACTTC
TRBJ1-5	13	TRBV2	.	.	CASRRVGGEAQHF	TGTGCCAGCAGGCGGGTGGGGGGAGAGGCCCAGCATTTT
TRBJ2-3	16	TRBV28	.	.	CASSTTRPRRADTQYF	TGTGCCAGCAGCACTACCCGGCCCCGCCGGGCAGATACGCAGTATTTT